The following is a TCR beta chain sequence with its context. The data originate from a study of blood T cell repertoires in COVID-19. The CDR3 spans 12 residues. V shed 10 bases and J 4 bases; nucleotides not matched to a gene: 7. The germline gives CDR1 MNHEY, CDR2 SMNVEV (reference sequence). TCRdb's table, derived via immunoSEQ multiplex PCR, lists solely in-frame clones and lacks some. The sample contains under 200,000 clones, 80% to 90% of which appear only once. The chain employs TRBV27 and TRBJ2-7; 7 bases line up with TRBD1. Sequencing was performed on peripheral blood. This TCR came from a man between 60 and 75 years old with acute or convalescent COVID-19. CDR3 DNA sequence: TGTGCCATGGCCGGGACAGAATACGAGCAGTACTTC. Translation gives CAMAGTEYEQYF.